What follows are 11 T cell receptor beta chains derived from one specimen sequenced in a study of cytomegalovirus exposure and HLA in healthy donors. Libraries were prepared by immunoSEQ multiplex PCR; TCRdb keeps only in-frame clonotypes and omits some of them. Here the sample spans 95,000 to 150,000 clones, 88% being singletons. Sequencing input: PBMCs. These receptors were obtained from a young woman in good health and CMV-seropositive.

The CDR3 here is CASSLSLAGPANEQFF. CDR3 sequence (DNA): TGCGCCAGCAGCTTATCTCTAGCGGGCCCGGCGAATGAGCAGTTCTTC. V and J are TRBV5-1 and TRBJ2-1, with 8 bases lining up with TRBD2. This CDR3 spans 16 amino acids. Germline CDR1 SGHRS, CDR2 YFSETQ. V trimming: 2 bases; J trimming: 7 bases; junction bases outside the gene matches: 11.

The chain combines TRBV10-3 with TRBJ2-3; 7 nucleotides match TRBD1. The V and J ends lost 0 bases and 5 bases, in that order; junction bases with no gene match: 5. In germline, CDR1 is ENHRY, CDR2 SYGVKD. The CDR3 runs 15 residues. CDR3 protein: CAISESLTGKDTQYF. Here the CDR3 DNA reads TGTGCCATCAGTGAGTCGTTGACAGGGAAAGATACGCAGTATTTT.

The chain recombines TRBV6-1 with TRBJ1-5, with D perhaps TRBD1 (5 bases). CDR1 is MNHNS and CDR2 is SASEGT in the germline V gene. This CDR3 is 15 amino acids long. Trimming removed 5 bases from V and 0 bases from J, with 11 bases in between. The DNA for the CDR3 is TGTGCCAGCAGTCCCCAGGGCCATAGCAATCAGCCCCAGCATTTT. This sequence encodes CASSPQGHSNQPQHF.

The chain's CDR3 is CASSQDRGIAVSPDTQYF. CDR3 DNA sequence: TGCGCCAGCAGCCAAGATCGGGGTATAGCGGTATCCCCGGATACGCAGTATTTT. This chain joins TRBV4-3 and TRBJ2-3, with D possibly matching TRBD2 (6 bases). Deletions cut 0 bases from V and 6 bases from J, with 22 bases between. The CDR3 is 18 amino acids. In germline, CDR1 is LGHNA, CDR2 YSLEER.

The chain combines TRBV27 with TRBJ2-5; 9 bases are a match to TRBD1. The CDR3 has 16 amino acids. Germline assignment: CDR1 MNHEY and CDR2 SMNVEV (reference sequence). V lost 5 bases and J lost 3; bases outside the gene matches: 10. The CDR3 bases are TGTGCCAGCAGTCCCCAATCGACAGGGGGAGAAGAGACCCAGTACTTC. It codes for CASSPQSTGGEETQYF.

The CDR3 DNA reads as TGTGCCAGCAGCTTTGGCGGGGGTAGCTCCTACGAGCAGTACTTC. Protein: CASSFGGGSSYEQYF. The chain has TRBV5-6 and TRBJ2-7; 7 bases agree with TRBD2. Germline assignment: CDR1 SGHDT and CDR2 YYEEEE. V lost 2 bases, J lost 0 bases, and 5 bases stayed unmatched. This CDR3 region has 15 residues.

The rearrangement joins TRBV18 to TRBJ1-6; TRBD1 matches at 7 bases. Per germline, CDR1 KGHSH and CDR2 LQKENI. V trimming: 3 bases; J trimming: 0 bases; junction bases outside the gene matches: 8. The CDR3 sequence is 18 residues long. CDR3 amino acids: CASSPRGGLSSYNSPLHF. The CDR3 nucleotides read TGTGCCAGCTCACCCAGAGGGGGCTTAAGCTCCTATAATTCACCCCTCCACTTT.

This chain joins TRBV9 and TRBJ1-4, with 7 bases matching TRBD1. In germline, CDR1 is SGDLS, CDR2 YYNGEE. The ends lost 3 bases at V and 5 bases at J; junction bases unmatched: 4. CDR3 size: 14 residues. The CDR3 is CASSAGQRNEKLFF. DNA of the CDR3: TGTGCCAGCAGCGCGGGACAGAGAAATGAAAAACTGTTTTTT.

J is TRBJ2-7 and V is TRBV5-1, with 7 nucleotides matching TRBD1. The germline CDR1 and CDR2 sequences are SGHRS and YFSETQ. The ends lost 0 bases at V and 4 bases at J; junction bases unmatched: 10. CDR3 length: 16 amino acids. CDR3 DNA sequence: TGCGCCAGCAGCTTGGGAGCGCCGGGACAGTTATACGAGCAGTACTTC. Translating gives CASSLGAPGQLYEQYF.

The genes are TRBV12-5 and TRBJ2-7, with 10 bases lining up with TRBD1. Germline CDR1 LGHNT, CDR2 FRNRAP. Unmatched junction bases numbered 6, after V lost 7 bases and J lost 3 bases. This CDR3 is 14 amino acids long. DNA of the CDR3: TGTGCTAGTGTCCAGGACAGGGGGTACTACGAGCAGTACTTC. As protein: CASVQDRGYYEQYF.

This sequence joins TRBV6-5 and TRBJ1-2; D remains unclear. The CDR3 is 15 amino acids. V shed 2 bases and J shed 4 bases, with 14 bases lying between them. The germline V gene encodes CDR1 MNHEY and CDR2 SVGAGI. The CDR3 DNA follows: TGTGCCAGCAGTTACGGGCCAGCAAACACCTATGGCTACACCTTC. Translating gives CASSYGPANTYGYTF.